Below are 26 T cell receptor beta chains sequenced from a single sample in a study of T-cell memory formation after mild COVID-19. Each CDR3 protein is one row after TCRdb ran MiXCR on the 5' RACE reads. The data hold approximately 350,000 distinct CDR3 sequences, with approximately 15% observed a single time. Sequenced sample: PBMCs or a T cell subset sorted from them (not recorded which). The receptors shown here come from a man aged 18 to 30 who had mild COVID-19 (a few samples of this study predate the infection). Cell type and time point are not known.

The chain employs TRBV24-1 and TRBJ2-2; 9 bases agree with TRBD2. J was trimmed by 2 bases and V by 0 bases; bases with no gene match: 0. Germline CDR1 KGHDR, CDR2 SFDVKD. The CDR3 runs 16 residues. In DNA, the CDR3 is TGTGCCACCAGTGATTTGGGGACTAGCAACACCGGGGAGCTGTTTTTT. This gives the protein CATSDLGTSNTGELFF.

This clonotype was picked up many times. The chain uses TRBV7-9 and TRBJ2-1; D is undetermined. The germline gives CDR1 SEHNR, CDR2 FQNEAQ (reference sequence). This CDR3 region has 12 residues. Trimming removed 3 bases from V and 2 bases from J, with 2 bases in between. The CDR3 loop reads CASSFPYNEQFF. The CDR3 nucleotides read TGTGCCAGCAGCTTCCCCTACAATGAGCAGTTCTTC.

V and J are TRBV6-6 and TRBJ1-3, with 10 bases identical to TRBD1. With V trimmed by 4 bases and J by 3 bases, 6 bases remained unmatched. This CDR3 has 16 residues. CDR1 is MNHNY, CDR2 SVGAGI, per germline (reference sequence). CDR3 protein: CASSSTGTGVGNTIYF. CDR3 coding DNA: TGTGCCAGCAGTTCCACCGGGACAGGGGTTGGAAACACCATATATTTT.

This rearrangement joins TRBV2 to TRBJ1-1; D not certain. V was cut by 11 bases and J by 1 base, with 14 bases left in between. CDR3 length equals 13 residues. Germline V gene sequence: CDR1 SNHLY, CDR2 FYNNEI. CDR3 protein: CAGTLLSNTEAFF. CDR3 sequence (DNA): TGTGCCGGCACCTTACTTTCGAACACTGAAGCTTTCTTT.

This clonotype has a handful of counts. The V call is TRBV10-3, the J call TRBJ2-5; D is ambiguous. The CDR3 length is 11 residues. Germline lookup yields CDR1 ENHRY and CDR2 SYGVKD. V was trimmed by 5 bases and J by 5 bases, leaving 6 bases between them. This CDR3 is CAISTRETQYF. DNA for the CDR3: TGTGCCATCAGTACCCGTGAGACCCAGTACTTC.

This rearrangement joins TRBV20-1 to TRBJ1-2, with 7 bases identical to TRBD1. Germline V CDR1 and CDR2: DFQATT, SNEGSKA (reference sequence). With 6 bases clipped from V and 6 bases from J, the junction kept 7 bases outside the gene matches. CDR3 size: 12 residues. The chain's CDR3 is CSAGQGVDGYTF. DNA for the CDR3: TGCAGTGCGGGTCAGGGGGTAGATGGCTACACCTTC.

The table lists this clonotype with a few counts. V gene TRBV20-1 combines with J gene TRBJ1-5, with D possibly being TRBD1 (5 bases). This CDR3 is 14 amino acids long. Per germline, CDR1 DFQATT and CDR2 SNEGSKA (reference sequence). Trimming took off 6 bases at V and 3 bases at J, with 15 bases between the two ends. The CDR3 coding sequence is TGCAGTGCCTCGGGGGAAGGGAACAATCAGCCCCAGCATTTT. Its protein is CSASGEGNNQPQHF.

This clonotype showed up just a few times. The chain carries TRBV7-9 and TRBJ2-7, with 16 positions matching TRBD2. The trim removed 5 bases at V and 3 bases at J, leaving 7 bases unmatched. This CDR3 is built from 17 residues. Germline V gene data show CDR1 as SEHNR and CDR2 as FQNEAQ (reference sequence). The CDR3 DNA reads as TGTGCCAGCAGCCTGGGACTAGCGGGGGGGTCCTTCTACGAGCAGTACTTC. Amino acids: CASSLGLAGGSFYEQYF.

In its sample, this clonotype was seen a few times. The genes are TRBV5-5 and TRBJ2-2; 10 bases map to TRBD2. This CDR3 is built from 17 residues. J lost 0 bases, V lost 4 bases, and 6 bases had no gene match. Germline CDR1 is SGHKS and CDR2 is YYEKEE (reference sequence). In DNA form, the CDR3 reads TGTGCCAGCAGCCTAACTAGCGGGGATACGAACACCGGGGAGCTGTTTTTT. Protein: CASSLTSGDTNTGELFF. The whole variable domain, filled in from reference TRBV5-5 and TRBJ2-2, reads DAGVTQSPTHLIKTRGQQVTLRCSPISGHKSVSWYQQVLGQGPQFIFQYYEKEERGRGNFPDRFSARQFPNYSSELNVNALLLGDSALYLCASSLTSGDTNTGELFFGEGSRLTVL.

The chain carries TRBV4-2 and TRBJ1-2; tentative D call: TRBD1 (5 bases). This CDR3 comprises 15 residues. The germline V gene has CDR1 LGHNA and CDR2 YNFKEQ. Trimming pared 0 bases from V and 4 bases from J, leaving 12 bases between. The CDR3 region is CASSQDGGPSYGYTF. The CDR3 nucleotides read TGTGCCAGCAGCCAAGATGGGGGACCGAGCTATGGCTACACCTTC.

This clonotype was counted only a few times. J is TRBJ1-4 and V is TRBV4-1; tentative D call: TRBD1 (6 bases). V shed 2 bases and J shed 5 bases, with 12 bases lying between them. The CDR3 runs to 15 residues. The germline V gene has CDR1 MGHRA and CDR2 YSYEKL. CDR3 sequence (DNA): TGCGCCAGCAGCCAAAAGGGGGGCCGGAATGAAAAACTGTTTTTT. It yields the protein CASSQKGGRNEKLFF.

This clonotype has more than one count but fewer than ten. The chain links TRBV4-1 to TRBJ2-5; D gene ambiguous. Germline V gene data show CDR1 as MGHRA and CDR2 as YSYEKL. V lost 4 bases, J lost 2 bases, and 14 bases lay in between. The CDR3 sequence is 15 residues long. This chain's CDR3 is CASSPPPVGQETQYF. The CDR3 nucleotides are TGCGCCAGCAGCCCCCCGCCCGTGGGTCAAGAGACCCAGTACTTC.

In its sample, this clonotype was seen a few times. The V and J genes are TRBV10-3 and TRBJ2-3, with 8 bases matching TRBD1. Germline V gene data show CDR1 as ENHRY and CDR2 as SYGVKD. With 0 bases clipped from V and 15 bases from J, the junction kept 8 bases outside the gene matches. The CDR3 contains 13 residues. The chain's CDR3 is CAISESDRGPRYF. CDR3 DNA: TGTGCCATCAGTGAGTCCGACAGGGGCCCTCGATATTTT.

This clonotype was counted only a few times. The CDR3 DNA is TGTGCCAGCAGCCAAGATTGGGGTGCAACTAATGAAAAACTGTTTTTT. It translates to CASSQDWGATNEKLFF. V and J are TRBV4-2 and TRBJ1-4; unclear D gene. This CDR3 has 16 amino acids. Germline-derived CDR1 and CDR2 are LGHNA and YNFKEQ. V dropped 0 bases and J dropped 0 bases, with 8 bases sitting between them.

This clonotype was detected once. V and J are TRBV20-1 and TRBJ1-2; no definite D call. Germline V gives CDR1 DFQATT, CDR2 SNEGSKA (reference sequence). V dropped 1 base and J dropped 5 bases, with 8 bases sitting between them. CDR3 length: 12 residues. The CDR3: CSARVKEYGYTF. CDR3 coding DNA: TGCAGTGCTAGAGTGAAGGAATATGGCTACACCTTC.

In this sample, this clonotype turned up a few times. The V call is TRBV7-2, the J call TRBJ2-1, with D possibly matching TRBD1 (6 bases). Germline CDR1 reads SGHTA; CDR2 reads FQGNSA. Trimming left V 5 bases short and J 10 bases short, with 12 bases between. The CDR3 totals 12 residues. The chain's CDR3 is CASSGTGYEQFF. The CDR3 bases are TGTGCCAGCAGCGGAACAGGGTACGAGCAGTTCTTC.

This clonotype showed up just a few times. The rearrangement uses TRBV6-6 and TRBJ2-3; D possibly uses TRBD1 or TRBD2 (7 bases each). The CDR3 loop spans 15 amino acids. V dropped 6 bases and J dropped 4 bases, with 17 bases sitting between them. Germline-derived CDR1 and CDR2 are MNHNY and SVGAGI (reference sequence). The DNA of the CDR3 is TGTGCCAGCAGATTGAGGGCAGGGGGGGCAGATACGCAGTATTTT. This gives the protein CASRLRAGGADTQYF.

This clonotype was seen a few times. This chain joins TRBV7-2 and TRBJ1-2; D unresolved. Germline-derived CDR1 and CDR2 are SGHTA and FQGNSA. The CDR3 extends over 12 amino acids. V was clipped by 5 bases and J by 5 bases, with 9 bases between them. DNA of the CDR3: TGTGCCAGCAGCCCCGAATCGTATGGCTACACCTTC. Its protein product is CASSPESYGYTF.

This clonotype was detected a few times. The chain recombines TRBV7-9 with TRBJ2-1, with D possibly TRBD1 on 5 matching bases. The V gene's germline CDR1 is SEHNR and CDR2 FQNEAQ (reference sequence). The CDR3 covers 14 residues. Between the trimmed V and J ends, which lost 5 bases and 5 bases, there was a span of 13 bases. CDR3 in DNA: TGTGCCAGCAGCCCACCTGGGGCCAACAATGAGCAGTTCTTC. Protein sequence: CASSPPGANNEQFF.

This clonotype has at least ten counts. CDR3 sequence: CATSEAGPNEKLFF. For the CDR3, the DNA is TGTGCCACCAGCGAGGCGGGGCCTAATGAAAAACTGTTTTTT. This chain links TRBV24-1 with TRBJ1-4; a weak D match, TRBD1 (5 bases). The CDR3 length is 14 residues. Germline loops: CDR1 KGHDR, CDR2 SFDVKD. Between the trimmed V and J ends, which lost 7 bases and 3 bases, there was a span of 11 bases.

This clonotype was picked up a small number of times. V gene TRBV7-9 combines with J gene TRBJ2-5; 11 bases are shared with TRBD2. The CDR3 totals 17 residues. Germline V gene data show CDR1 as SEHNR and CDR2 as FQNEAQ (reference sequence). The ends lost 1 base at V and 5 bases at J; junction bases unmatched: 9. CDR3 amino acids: CASSLVLAGDYSETQYF. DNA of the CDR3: TGTGCCAGCAGCTTAGTACTAGCGGGGGATTATTCGGAGACCCAGTACTTC.

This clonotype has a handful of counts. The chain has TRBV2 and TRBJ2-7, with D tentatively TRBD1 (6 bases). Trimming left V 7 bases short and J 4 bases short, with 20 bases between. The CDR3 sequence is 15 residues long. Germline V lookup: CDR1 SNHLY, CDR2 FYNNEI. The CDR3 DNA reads TGTGCCAGCACCCCCAAGGGGGTCATGGGTTACGAGCAGTACTTC. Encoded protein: CASTPKGVMGYEQYF. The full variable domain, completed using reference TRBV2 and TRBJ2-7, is EPEVTQTPSHQVTQMGQEVILRCVPISNHLYFYWYRQILGQKVEFLVSFYNNEISEKSEIFDDQFSVERPDGSNFTLKIRSTKLEDSAMYFCASTPKGVMGYEQYFGPGTRLTVT.

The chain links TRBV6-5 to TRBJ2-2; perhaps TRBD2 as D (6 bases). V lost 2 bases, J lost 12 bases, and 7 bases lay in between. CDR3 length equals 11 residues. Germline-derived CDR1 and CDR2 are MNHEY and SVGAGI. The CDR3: CASSYLAKLFF. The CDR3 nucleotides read TGTGCCAGCAGTTACCTAGCGAAGCTGTTTTTT.

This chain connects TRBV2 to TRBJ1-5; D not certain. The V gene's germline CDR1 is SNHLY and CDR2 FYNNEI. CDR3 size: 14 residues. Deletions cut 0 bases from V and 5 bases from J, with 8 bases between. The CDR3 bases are TGTGCCAGCAGTGAAGCGCTGCCGGATCAGCCCCAGCATTTT. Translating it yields CASSEALPDQPQHF.

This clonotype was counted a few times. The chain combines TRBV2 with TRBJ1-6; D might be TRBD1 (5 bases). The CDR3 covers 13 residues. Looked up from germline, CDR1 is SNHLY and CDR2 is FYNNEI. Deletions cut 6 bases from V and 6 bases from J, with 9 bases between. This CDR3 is CASSPGPNSPLHF. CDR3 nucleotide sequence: TGTGCCAGCAGCCCGGGGCCTAATTCACCCCTCCACTTT.

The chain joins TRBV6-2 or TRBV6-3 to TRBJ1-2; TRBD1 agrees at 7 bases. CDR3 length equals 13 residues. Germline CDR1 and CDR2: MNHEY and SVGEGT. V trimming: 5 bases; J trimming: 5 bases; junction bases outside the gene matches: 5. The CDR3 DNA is TGTGCCAGCAGTGACAGGGAGAAGTATGGCTACACCTTC. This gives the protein CASSDREKYGYTF.